The 7 T cell receptor beta chains below all came from one sample that was sequenced in a study of neurological immune-mediated disorders. MiXCR, run by TCRdb on the 5' RACE reads, gives a single entry per CDR3 protein. The sample lists about 60,000 distinct CDR3 sequences, approximately 4.4% occurring once. Sequenced sample: PBMCs. The origin of the receptors is a man in his fifties with multiple sclerosis.

Many counts were recorded for this clonotype. V gene TRBV9 combines with J gene TRBJ2-7; the match to TRBD1 covers 10 bases. The germline V gene encodes CDR1 SGDLS and CDR2 YYNGEE. The CDR3 covers 14 residues. Germline trimming cut 3 bases from V and 4 bases from J; bases unmatched to any gene: 4. The CDR3 sequence is CASSAWTGGYEQYF. The CDR3 DNA sequence: TGTGCCAGCAGCGCCTGGACAGGGGGGTACGAGCAGTACTTC.

The sample holds many counts of this clonotype. The chain carries TRBV4-1 and TRBJ1-1, with D possibly being TRBD1 (5 bases). Germline assignment: CDR1 MGHRA and CDR2 YSYEKL. V lost 5 bases to trimming and J lost 0 bases, with 10 bases between them. The length of the CDR3 is 14 residues. CDR3 amino acids: CASSTPGLNTEAFF. In DNA, the CDR3 is TGCGCCAGCAGCACCCCAGGGTTGAACACTGAAGCTTTCTTT.

This clonotype was observed at least ten times. V and J are TRBV7-6 and TRBJ2-1; D possibly corresponds to TRBD2 (6 bases). The V gene lost 3 bases and the J gene lost 2 bases, with 14 bases spanning the gap. The CDR3 has 16 residues. The V gene's germline CDR1 is SGHVS and CDR2 FNYEAQ. CDR3 sequence: CASSFQAGNTYNEQFF. In DNA, the CDR3 is TGTGCCAGCAGCTTCCAAGCGGGTAACACCTACAATGAGCAGTTCTTC.

This clonotype was recorded many times. V usage is TRBV20-1 and J usage is TRBJ2-7; D perhaps matches TRBD2 (6 bases). The germline V gene has CDR1 DFQATT and CDR2 SNEGSKA (reference sequence). There are 13 residues in the CDR3. Trimming took 1 base from V and 0 from J, leaving 7 bases between them. The CDR3 DNA follows: TGCAGTGCTAGAGTTAGCGGCTCCTACGAGCAGTACTTC. It encodes CSARVSGSYEQYF.

On this clonotype itself: This may stem from a read error, because a much larger clone lies one nucleotide away. V and J are TRBV27 and TRBJ2-7; D might be TRBD1 or TRBD2, each matching 5 bases. CDR1 and CDR2 (germline): MNHEY, SMNVEV (reference sequence). The CDR3 totals 14 residues. The CDR3 here is CASSFGGPAYGQYF. The CDR3, as DNA: TGTGCCAGCAGTTTTGGGGGACCTGCATACGGGCAGTACTTC.

Many counts were recorded for this clonotype. CDR3 DNA sequence: TGCGCCAGCAGCCAAGATACTAGCGGGCAATCCTACGAGCAGTACTTC. It translates to CASSQDTSGQSYEQYF. V is TRBV4-1 and J is TRBJ2-7; 9 positions match TRBD2. The CDR3 is 16 amino acids. CDR1 is MGHRA, CDR2 YSYEKL, per germline. The V segment lost 0 bases and the J segment 1 base; nucleotides outside the gene matches: 4.

Concerning this clonotype: In this CDR3 the conserved last residue, phenylalanine or tryptophan, is missing, so a read error is likely. V and J are TRBV20-1 and TRBJ2-4; 7 bases agree with TRBD2. The CDR3 covers 15 residues. Germline values: CDR1 DFQATT, CDR2 SNEGSKA (reference sequence). J was trimmed by 6 bases and V by 0 bases; bases with no gene match: 8. CDR3 residues: CSARDLAGAINIQYN. The CDR3 DNA reads TGCAGTGCTAGAGACCTGGCGGGAGCGATAAACATTCAGTACAAC.